Presented here are 22 T cell receptor beta chains from one specimen sequenced in a study of T-cell memory formation after mild COVID-19. Using its own MiXCR run on the 5' RACE reads, TCRdb lists one record per CDR3 protein. The table lists approximately 150,000 distinct CDR3 sequences, under 25% of them singletons, with around 2.4% in the top ten. Sequencing used PBMCs or a T cell subset sorted from them (not recorded which). These receptors originate from an adult woman who had mild COVID-19 (a few samples of this study predate the infection). Cell type and time point are not known.

The rearrangement joins TRBV20-1 to TRBJ2-1; TRBD1 might be the D (6 bases). Trimming took 0 bases from V and 0 from J, leaving 15 bases between them. This CDR3 spans 17 amino acids. CDR1 is DFQATT, CDR2 SNEGSKA, per germline (reference sequence). The CDR3 sequence is CSARDLRQESSYNEQFF. DNA of the CDR3: TGCAGTGCTAGAGACCTTAGACAGGAAAGCTCCTACAATGAGCAGTTCTTC.

This clonotype has ten or more counts. The J gene is TRBJ2-7, the V gene TRBV11-2; D gene ambiguous. CDR3 length: 15 residues. Germline CDR1 reads SGHAT; CDR2 reads FQNNGV. Trimming pared 5 bases from V and 4 bases from J, leaving 18 bases between. The CDR3 is CASSPIRHKDYEQYF. For the CDR3, the DNA is TGTGCCAGCAGCCCAATAAGGCACAAGGATTACGAGCAGTACTTC.

This chain uses TRBV2 with TRBJ2-5, with D maybe TRBD1 (7 bases). Germline V lookup: CDR1 SNHLY, CDR2 FYNNEI. V was cut by 7 bases and J by 4 bases, with 19 bases left in between. This CDR3 contains 15 residues. The CDR3 sequence is CASKVRSGGPETQYF. CDR3 DNA: TGTGCCAGCAAAGTTCGGTCAGGGGGGCCAGAGACCCAGTACTTC.

The chain links TRBV6-2 or TRBV6-3 to TRBJ2-1, with D tentatively TRBD2 (5 bases). The germline gives CDR1 MNHEY, CDR2 SVGEGT. CDR3 length: 13 amino acids. Trimming took 0 bases from V and 15 from J, leaving 15 bases between them. The DNA for the CDR3 is TGTGCCAGCAGTTACTCGAAGGGAGACTACTCGTTCTTC. It is translated as CASSYSKGDYSFF.

Of note for this clonotype: The germline gene is not matched at one end of the junction; a read error may be the cause. The V gene is TRBV7-7, the J gene TRBJ2-7; 8 bases match TRBD1. Germline CDR1 SSHAT, CDR2 FNYEAQ (reference sequence). The CDR3 is made up of 15 amino acids. CDR3 protein: CASSPDRVGPYEQYF. CDR3 DNA: TGTGCTAGCAGCCCGGACAGGGTGGGACCCTACGAGCAGTACTTC.

The genes are TRBV7-6 and TRBJ2-3; no firm D call. Trimming took 2 bases from V and 2 from J, leaving 11 bases between them. The CDR3 sequence is 15 residues long. The germline CDR1 and CDR2 sequences are SGHVS and FNYEAQ. The CDR3 DNA is TGTGCCAGCAGCTTAAGCAGAATCAACACAGATACGCAGTATTTT. As protein: CASSLSRINTDTQYF.

This clonotype was seen only a few times. V and J are TRBV7-2 and TRBJ1-1; no definite D call. Trimming left V 5 bases short and J 6 bases short, with 16 bases between. Per germline, CDR1 SGHTA and CDR2 FQGNSA. This CDR3 spans 14 amino acids. The CDR3 bases are TGTGCCAGCAGCGAACTGCGGTCTGGGCCTGAAGCTTTCTTT. This sequence encodes CASSELRSGPEAFF.

The table lists this clonotype with a few counts. The chain combines TRBV25-1 with TRBJ1-2; D not certain. V was trimmed by 2 bases and J by 5 bases, leaving 12 bases between them. The CDR3 has 14 amino acids. Germline CDR1 MGHDK, CDR2 SYGVNS. The CDR3 bases are TGTGCCAGCAGTGAACCACTCCCTCCGTATGGCTACACCTTC. Amino acids: CASSEPLPPYGYTF.

The chain carries TRBV12-3 or TRBV12-4 and TRBJ2-4; 8 nucleotides agree with TRBD2. The length of the CDR3 is 17 residues. The junction had 16 bases not matched to a gene; V was cut back by 7 bases and J by 5 bases. The CDR3 bases are TGTGCCAGCACCTTAGCCGTGACTAGCGTGAGTCAAAACATTCAGTACTTC. Protein product: CASTLAVTSVSQNIQYF.

The CDR3 here is CASSRGSPNTEAFF. CDR3 sequence (DNA): TGTGCCAGCAGTCGGGGATCCCCGAACACTGAAGCTTTCTTT. J is TRBJ1-1 and V is TRBV6-2 or TRBV6-3; D is ambiguous. This CDR3 comprises 14 residues. The V and J ends lost 5 bases and 1 base respectively, with 11 bases between them. The germline V gene has CDR1 MNHEY and CDR2 SVGEGT.

This clonotype was counted between two and nine times. The rearrangement joins TRBV5-1 to TRBJ2-1; 7 bases agree with TRBD2. The junction had 6 bases not matched to a gene; V was cut back by 0 bases and J by 0 bases. The V gene's germline CDR1 is SGHRS and CDR2 YFSETQ. This CDR3 contains 17 residues. CDR3 sequence (DNA): TGCGCCAGCAGCTTGGAGGCAGCGGGGAGCTCCTACAATGAGCAGTTCTTC. This gives the protein CASSLEAAGSSYNEQFF.

There are a few counts of this clonotype. The chain employs TRBV5-1 and TRBJ1-1; D call uncertain. CDR3 length: 14 residues. CDR1 SGHRS and CDR2 YFSETQ come from the germline V gene. Trimming removed 0 bases at V and 4 bases at J, with 10 bases between. The CDR3 DNA reads TGCGCCAGCAGCTTGGTGGCGGGGTCCACTGAAGCTTTCTTT. Its translation: CASSLVAGSTEAFF.

This clonotype turned up a few times. The chain couples TRBV3-1 to TRBJ2-7; TRBD2 is a possible D gene (5 bases). The CDR3 covers 16 residues. Germline CDR1 reads LGHDT; CDR2 reads YNNKEL (reference sequence). V was shortened by 1 base and J by 0 bases, with 13 bases between the two germline ends. CDR3 in DNA: TGTGCCAGCAGCCAAGTGGGAACGGGGAGCTCCTACGAGCAGTACTTC. Residues: CASSQVGTGSSYEQYF.

The rearrangement links TRBV5-1 to TRBJ1-2; 7 bases fit TRBD1. The CDR3 runs to 15 residues. V lost 4 bases, J lost 5 bases, and 11 bases stayed unmatched. Germline V gene lookup returns CDR1 SGHRS and CDR2 YFSETQ. The CDR3 loop is CASSTDRVGEYGYTF. The DNA of the CDR3 is TGCGCCAGCAGCACCGACAGGGTTGGGGAGTATGGCTACACCTTC.

The chain uses TRBV20-1 and TRBJ1-3; D is ambiguous. Germline V lookup: CDR1 DFQATT, CDR2 SNEGSKA (reference sequence). Trimming shortened V by 0 bases and J by 0 bases, and 9 bases separated the two germline ends. The CDR3 has 15 residues. CDR3 in amino acids: CSARDLKFSGNTIYF. The CDR3 DNA is TGCAGTGCTAGAGATCTTAAGTTCTCTGGAAACACCATATATTTT.

V usage is TRBV12-3 or TRBV12-4 and J usage is TRBJ1-1; D ambiguous. This CDR3 comprises 12 residues. V was trimmed by 7 bases and J by 7 bases, leaving 13 bases between them. Here the CDR3 reads CASTRPPVEAFF. Written as DNA, the CDR3 is TGTGCCAGCACGCGACCTCCGGTTGAAGCTTTCTTT.

This clonotype was counted at least ten times. An end of the junction differs from the germline gene, which may be a read error. The V and J genes are TRBV7-2 and TRBJ2-3; 7 bases agree with TRBD1. The germline V gene encodes CDR1 SGHTA and CDR2 FQGNSA. The CDR3 consists of 14 residues. The CDR3 loop reads CASTLDRVADTQYF. The CDR3, as DNA: TGTGCCAGCACCTTAGACAGGGTCGCAGATACGCAGTATTTT. Together with reference TRBV7-2 and TRBJ2-3, the CDR3 gives the full variable domain: GAGVSQSPSNKVTEKGKDVELRCDPISGHTALYWYRQSLGQGLEFLIYFQGNSAPDKSGLPSDRFSAERTGGSVSTLTIQRTQQEDSAVYLCASTLDRVADTQYFGPGTRLTVL.

The V and J genes are TRBV29-1 and TRBJ2-3; D may be TRBD1 or TRBD2 (5 bases each). This CDR3 spans 17 amino acids. V dropped 0 bases and J dropped 1 base, with 17 bases sitting between them. CDR1 is SQVTM, CDR2 ANQGSEA, per germline. In DNA, the CDR3 is TGCAGCGTTGAAGATCGGTTGGGGGTAGGAGGCACAGATACGCAGTATTTT. As protein: CSVEDRLGVGGTDTQYF.

This chain's CDR3 is CASSLAHRGDTEAFF. The DNA for the CDR3 is TGTGCCAGCAGCTTGGCCCATCGTGGGGACACTGAAGCTTTCTTT. The rearrangement joins TRBV5-4 to TRBJ1-1; D is unclear. The CDR3 extends over 15 amino acids. Per germline, CDR1 SGHNT and CDR2 YYREEE (reference sequence). Trimming took off 0 bases at V and 3 bases at J, with 12 bases between the two ends.

This clonotype has just a few counts. The CDR3 loop is CSARNTGASPLHF. Written as DNA, the CDR3 is TGCAGTGCTAGAAACACCGGGGCTTCACCCCTCCACTTT. The chain employs TRBV20-1 and TRBJ1-6; D is possibly TRBD1 (5 bases). Trimming shortened V by 2 bases and J by 9 bases, and 11 bases separated the two germline ends. Germline loops: CDR1 DFQATT, CDR2 SNEGSKA (reference sequence). The CDR3 loop spans 13 amino acids.

The chain uses TRBV27 and TRBJ2-7; D gene uncertain. V lost 6 bases to trimming and J lost 0 bases, with 9 bases between them. Germline-derived CDR1 and CDR2 are MNHEY and SMNVEV (reference sequence). The CDR3 extends over 13 amino acids. The CDR3 here is CASSQTRSYEQYF. As DNA, the CDR3 is TGTGCCAGCAGCCAGACCCGCTCCTACGAGCAGTACTTC.

This clonotype was detected a few times. The rearrangement uses TRBV29-1 and TRBJ2-7; a weak D match, TRBD2 (5 bases). There are 12 residues in the CDR3. Germline CDR1 SQVTM, CDR2 ANQGSEA. Trimming cost V 5 bases and J 3 bases, with 11 bases left between them. The CDR3 sequence: CSVRDFDYEQYF. DNA of the CDR3: TGCAGCGTTCGGGATTTCGACTACGAGCAGTACTTC.